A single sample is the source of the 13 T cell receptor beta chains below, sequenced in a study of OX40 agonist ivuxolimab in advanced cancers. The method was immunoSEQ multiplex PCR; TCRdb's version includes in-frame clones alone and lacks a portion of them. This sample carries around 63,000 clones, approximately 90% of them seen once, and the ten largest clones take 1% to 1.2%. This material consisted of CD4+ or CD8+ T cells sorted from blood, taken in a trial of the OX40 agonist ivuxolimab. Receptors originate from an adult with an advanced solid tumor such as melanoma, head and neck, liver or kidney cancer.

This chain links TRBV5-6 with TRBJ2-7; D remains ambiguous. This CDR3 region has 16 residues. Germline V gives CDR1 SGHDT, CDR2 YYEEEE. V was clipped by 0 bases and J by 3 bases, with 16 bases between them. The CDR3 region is CASSLDGPRNFYEQYF. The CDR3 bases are TGTGCCAGCAGCTTGGATGGGCCCCGGAACTTCTACGAGCAGTACTTC.

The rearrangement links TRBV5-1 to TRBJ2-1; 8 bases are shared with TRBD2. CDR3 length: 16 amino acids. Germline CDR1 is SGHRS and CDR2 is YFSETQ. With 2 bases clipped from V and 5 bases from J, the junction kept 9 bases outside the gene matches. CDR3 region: CASSLAGAHYNNEQFF. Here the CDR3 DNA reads TGCGCCAGCAGCTTAGCGGGGGCCCACTATAACAATGAGCAGTTCTTC.

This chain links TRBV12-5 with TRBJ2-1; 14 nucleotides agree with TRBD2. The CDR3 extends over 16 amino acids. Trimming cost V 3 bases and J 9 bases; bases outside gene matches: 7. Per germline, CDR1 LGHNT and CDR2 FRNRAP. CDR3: CASGFGGTSGGTEQFF. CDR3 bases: TGTGCTAGTGGTTTTGGCGGGACTAGCGGGGGAACTGAGCAGTTCTTC.

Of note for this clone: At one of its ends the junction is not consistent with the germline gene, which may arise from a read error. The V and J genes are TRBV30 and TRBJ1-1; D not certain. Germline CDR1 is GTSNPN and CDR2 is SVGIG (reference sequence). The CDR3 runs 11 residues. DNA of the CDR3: TGTGCCTGGAGATTAGACACTCAAGCTTTCTTT. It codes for CAWRLDTQAFF.

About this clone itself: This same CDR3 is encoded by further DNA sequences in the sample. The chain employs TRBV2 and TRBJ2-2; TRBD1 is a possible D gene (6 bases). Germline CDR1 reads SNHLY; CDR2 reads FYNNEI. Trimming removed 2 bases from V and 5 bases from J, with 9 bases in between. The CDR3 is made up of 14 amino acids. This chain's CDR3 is CASSETGRTGELFF. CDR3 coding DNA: TGTGCCAGCAGTGAAACAGGGCGTACCGGGGAGCTGTTTTTT.

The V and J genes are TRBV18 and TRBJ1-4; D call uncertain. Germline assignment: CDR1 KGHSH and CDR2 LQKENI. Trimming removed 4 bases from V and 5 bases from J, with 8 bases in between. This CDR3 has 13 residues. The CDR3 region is CASSLGLNEKLFF. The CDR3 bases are TGTGCCAGCTCACTGGGTCTAAATGAAAAACTGTTTTTT.

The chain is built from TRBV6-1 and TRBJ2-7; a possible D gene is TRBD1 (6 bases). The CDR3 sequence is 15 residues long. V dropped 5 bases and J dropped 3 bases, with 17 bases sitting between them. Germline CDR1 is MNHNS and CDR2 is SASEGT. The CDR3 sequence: CASSQLGQGNYEQYF. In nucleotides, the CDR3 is TGTGCCAGCAGTCAGTTGGGGCAGGGGAACTACGAGCAGTACTTC.

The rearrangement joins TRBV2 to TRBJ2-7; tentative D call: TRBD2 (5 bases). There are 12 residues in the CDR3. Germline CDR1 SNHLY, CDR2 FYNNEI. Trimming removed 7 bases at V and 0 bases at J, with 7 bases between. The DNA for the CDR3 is TGTGCCAGCACCGGGGACTCCTACGAGCAGTACTTC. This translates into CASTGDSYEQYF.

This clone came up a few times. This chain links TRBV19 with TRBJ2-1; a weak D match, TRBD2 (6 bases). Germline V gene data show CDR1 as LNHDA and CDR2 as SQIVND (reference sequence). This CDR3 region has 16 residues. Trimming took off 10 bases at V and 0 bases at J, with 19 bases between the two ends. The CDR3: CATLSGRAGSYNEQFF. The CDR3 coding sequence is TGTGCCACCCTTTCGGGGCGAGCGGGCTCCTACAATGAGCAGTTCTTC.

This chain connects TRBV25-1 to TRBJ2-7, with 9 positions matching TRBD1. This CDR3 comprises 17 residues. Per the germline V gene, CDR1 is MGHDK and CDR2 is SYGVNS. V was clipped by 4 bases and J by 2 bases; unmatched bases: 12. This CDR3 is CASSASLGQGITYEQYF. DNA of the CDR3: TGTGCCAGCAGTGCGTCCCTTGGACAGGGGATTACCTACGAGCAGTACTTC.

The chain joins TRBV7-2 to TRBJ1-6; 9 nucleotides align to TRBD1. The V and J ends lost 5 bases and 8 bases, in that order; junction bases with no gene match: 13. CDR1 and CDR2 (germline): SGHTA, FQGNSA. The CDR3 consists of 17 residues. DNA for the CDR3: TGTGCCAGCAGCCTCAGACTCCCGGGACAGGGTTATTCACCCCTCCACTTT. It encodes CASSLRLPGQGYSPLHF.

CDR3 bases: TGTGCCATTAATACAGGGCCGAACACTGAAGCTTTCTTT. Its translation: CAINTGPNTEAFF. V is TRBV10-3 and J is TRBJ1-1; TRBD1 is a possible D gene (6 bases). This CDR3 is built from 13 residues. Germline V lookup: CDR1 ENHRY, CDR2 SYGVKD. The V and J ends lost 9 bases and 1 base respectively, with 12 bases between them.

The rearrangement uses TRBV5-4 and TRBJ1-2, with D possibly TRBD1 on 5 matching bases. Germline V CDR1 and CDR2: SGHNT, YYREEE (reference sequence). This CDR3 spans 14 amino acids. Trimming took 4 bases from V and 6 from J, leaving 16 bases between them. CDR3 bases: TGTGCCAGCAGCGCCGGGGGGAATCACGATGGCTACACCTTC. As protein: CASSAGGNHDGYTF.